This entry concerns a single T cell receptor beta chain. The antigen remains unidentified. This entry comes from a study of T cell responses to AZD1222 COVID-19 vaccine. Broader study findings: Reportedly, close to half of spike-specific TCRs are directed against unmutated variant regions. Along spike, vaccine-associated CD4 TCRs were found throughout, with dominance at 160-218 and 743-854.

Profiling relied on immunoSEQ multiplex PCR, and the TCRdb table lists in-frame clones only, not all of them. The profile shows 130,000 to 150,000 clones, more than 85% of them singletons. The source of this sequence is an adult in good health. The source material was peripheral blood, sampled on day 0 of AZD1222 vaccination.

CDR3 in DNA: TGTGCCAGCAGCCGAGCGGGAGTCACCTACAATGAGCAGTTCTTC. This gives the protein CASSRAGVTYNEQFF. The chain carries TRBV7-8 and TRBJ2-1; 8 positions match TRBD2. The CDR3 contains 15 residues. The V gene end was trimmed by 5 bases and the J gene end by 2 bases; junction bases not matched to a gene: 5. Germline V gives CDR1 SGHVS, CDR2 FQNEAQ.